The 13 T cell receptor beta chains below all came from one sample that was sequenced in a study of T-cell reconstitution after alpha-beta-depleted transplantation in children. Researchers prepared the TCRbeta library using unique molecular identifiers, the study reports. TCRdb re-analysed the PCR reads in MiXCR, keeping a single row per CDR3 protein. Of fewer than 550,000 distinct CDR3 sequences in the sample, roughly 11% were seen once. This specimen consisted of PBMCs, mostly from graft donor cells, obtained 180 days after TCRalphabeta/CD19-depleted stem cell transplant. All receptors derive from a female patient aged 2-9 years who had a stem cell transplant for aplastic anemia, so the T cells may come from the graft donor.

The V gene is TRBV3-1, the J gene TRBJ2-1; 7 bases align to TRBD1. CDR1 LGHDT and CDR2 YNNKEL come from the germline V gene (reference sequence). The CDR3 is 15 amino acids. Trimming cost V 4 bases and J 4 bases; bases outside gene matches: 7. The CDR3 protein is CASSPHGTAYNEQFF. DNA for the CDR3: TGTGCCAGCAGCCCTCACGGGACAGCATACAATGAGCAGTTCTTC.

The chain uses TRBV19 and TRBJ2-1, with D uncertain. Trimming stripped 3 bases from V and 0 bases from J, with 9 bases between. The V gene's germline CDR1 is LNHDA and CDR2 SQIVND (reference sequence). The CDR3 is 15 residues long. CDR3 sequence (DNA): TGTGCCAGTAGTATTCCCCCTAGCTCCTACAATGAGCAGTTCTTC. Translating it yields CASSIPPSSYNEQFF. Complete variable domain (other parts from reference TRBV19 and TRBJ2-1): DGGITQSPKYLFRKEGQNVTLSCEQNLNHDAMYWYRQDPGQGLRLIYYSQIVNDFQKGDIAEGYSVSREKKESFPLTVTSAQKNPTAFYLCASSIPPSSYNEQFFGPGTRLTVL.

In DNA form, the CDR3 reads TGTGCCAGCAGCCCCCGGGGAATAGGTCACTATGGCTACACCTTC. Its protein is CASSPRGIGHYGYTF. This sequence joins TRBV12-3 or TRBV12-4 and TRBJ1-2; D not resolved. This CDR3 region has 15 residues. V was pared by 6 bases and J by 3 bases, with 17 bases between.

In its sample, this clonotype was seen many times. This chain joins TRBV28 and TRBJ2-1; 7 bases line up with TRBD2. Germline V gives CDR1 MDHEN, CDR2 SYDVKM. V trimming: 6 bases; J trimming: 0 bases; junction bases outside the gene matches: 5. The CDR3 runs 15 residues. CDR3 DNA sequence: TGTGCCAGCAGAACCGCGGGAGCCTCCTACAATGAGCAGTTCTTC. As protein: CASRTAGASYNEQFF. Full variable domain (rest looked up from reference TRBV28 and TRBJ2-1): DVKVTQSSRYLVKRTGEKVFLECVQDMDHENMFWYRQDPGLGLRLIYFSYDVKMKEKGDIPEGYSVSREKKERFSLILESASTNQTSMYLCASRTAGASYNEQFFGPGTRLTVL.

The genes are TRBV6-1 and TRBJ2-7; 7 positions match TRBD2. This CDR3 region has 14 residues. V was clipped by 6 bases and J by 3 bases; unmatched bases: 8. CDR1 is MNHNS and CDR2 is SASEGT in the germline V gene. The CDR3 loop reads CASRRESLFYEQYF. CDR3 DNA: TGTGCCAGCAGGCGGGAGAGTTTGTTCTACGAGCAGTACTTC.

The V and J genes are TRBV14 and TRBJ2-6; no clear D gene. V was cut by 5 bases and J by 0 bases, with 8 bases left in between. CDR1 and CDR2 from the germline V gene are SGHDN and FVKESK. The CDR3 runs to 15 residues. As DNA, the CDR3 is TGTGCCAGCAGCAGGTGGGGCTCTGGGGCCAACGTCCTGACTTTC. Its protein is CASSRWGSGANVLTF.

This clonotype was detected ten times or more. V is TRBV5-1 and J is TRBJ1-2, with D unresolved. Germline lookup yields CDR1 SGHRS and CDR2 YFSETQ. This CDR3 is built from 15 residues. V lost 4 bases, J lost 4 bases, and 17 bases lay in between. This CDR3 reads CASSKDEVGGYGYTF. For the CDR3, the DNA is TGCGCCAGCAGCAAGGACGAGGTAGGAGGCTATGGCTACACCTTC.

The chain has TRBV29-1 and TRBJ2-2, with 8 bases aligning to TRBD2. The germline V gene has CDR1 SQVTM and CDR2 ANQGSEA. After removal of 4 bases from V and 0 bases from J, the junction contained 7 bases not matched to a gene. This CDR3 spans 16 amino acids. DNA for the CDR3: TGCAGCGTTGGGGTACTAGCGGCCCCGAACACCGGGGAGCTGTTTTTT. Its protein product is CSVGVLAAPNTGELFF.

V gene TRBV4-3 combines with J gene TRBJ2-1; D uncertain. Germline CDR1 is LGHNA and CDR2 is YSLEER. V shed 3 bases and J shed 5 bases, with 5 bases lying between them. The CDR3 extends over 12 amino acids. The CDR3 protein is CASSHGDNEQFF. DNA for the CDR3: TGCGCCAGCAGCCATGGGGACAATGAGCAGTTCTTC.

This clonotype has just a few counts. This chain connects TRBV7-2 to TRBJ1-1; possible D gene TRBD1, 5 bases. The CDR3 has 15 residues. The germline V gene encodes CDR1 SGHTA and CDR2 FQGNSA. With 7 bases removed from V and 0 bases from J, the gap between germline ends came to 15 bases. The CDR3 loop is CASTDATTVNTEAFF. For the CDR3, the DNA is TGTGCCAGCACTGACGCGACGACAGTGAACACTGAAGCTTTCTTT.

This clonotype was picked up a small number of times. V gene TRBV6-2 or TRBV6-3 combines with J gene TRBJ2-1; TRBD1 is a possible D gene (6 bases). Trimming left V 2 bases short and J 8 bases short, with 10 bases between. CDR3 length: 13 residues. The V gene's germline CDR1 is MNHEY and CDR2 SVGEGT. The CDR3 bases are TGTGCCAGCAGTTACGGTGACAGGTATGAGCAGTTCTTC. This encodes CASSYGDRYEQFF.

This clonotype was counted between two and nine times. The rearrangement joins TRBV18 to TRBJ2-5, with 10 bases aligning to TRBD1. The CDR3 consists of 14 residues. V trimming: 1 base; J trimming: 5 bases; junction bases outside the gene matches: 1. Looked up from germline, CDR1 is KGHSH and CDR2 is LQKENI. The CDR3 DNA follows: TGTGCCAGCTCACCACAGGGACAGGGGGAGACCCAGTACTTC. It encodes CASSPQGQGETQYF.

This chain connects TRBV25-1 to TRBJ2-1, with D unresolved. The CDR3 runs to 12 residues. Germline V gives CDR1 MGHDK, CDR2 SYGVNS. V lost 7 bases to trimming and J lost 8 bases, with 12 bases between them. CDR3 sequence: CASTHRRDEQFF. DNA of the CDR3: TGTGCCAGCACCCACCGAAGGGATGAGCAGTTCTTC.